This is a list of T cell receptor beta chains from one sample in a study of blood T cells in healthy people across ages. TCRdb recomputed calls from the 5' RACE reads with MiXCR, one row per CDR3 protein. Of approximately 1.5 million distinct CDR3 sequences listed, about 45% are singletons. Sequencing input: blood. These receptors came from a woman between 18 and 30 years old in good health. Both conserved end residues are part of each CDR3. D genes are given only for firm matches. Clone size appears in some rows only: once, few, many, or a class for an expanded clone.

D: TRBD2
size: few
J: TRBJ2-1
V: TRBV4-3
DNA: TGCGCCAGCAGCCAAGCGGGGGGTCACTACAATGAGCAGTTCTTC
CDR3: CASSQAGGHYNEQFF

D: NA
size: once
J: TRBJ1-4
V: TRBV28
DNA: TGTGCCAGCAGTTCCAGCATGCCTAATGAAAAACTGTTTTTT
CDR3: CASSSSMPNEKLFF

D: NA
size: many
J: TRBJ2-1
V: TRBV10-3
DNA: TGTGCCATCAGTGAGTGGGGCGGGAATTCCAATGAGCAGTTCTTC
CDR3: CAISEWGGNSNEQFF

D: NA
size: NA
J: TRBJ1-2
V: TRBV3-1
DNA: TGTGCCAGCAGCCACCCTGAGAAAAGAGTCGGTAACTATGGCTACACCTTC
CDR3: CASSHPEKRVGNYGYTF

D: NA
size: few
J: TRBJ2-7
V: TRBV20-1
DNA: TGCAGTGCTAGAGATCTAGGTGGGGCCTACGAGCAGTACTTC
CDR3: CSARDLGGAYEQYF

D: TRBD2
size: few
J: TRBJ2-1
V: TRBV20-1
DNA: TGCAGTGCTAGTCGAGGACTAGCGTACAATGAGCAGTTCTTC
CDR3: CSASRGLAYNEQFF

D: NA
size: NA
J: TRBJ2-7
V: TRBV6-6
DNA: TGTGCCAGCAGTTACGCGAACAGGGCATACGAGCAGTACTTC
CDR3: CASSYANRAYEQYF

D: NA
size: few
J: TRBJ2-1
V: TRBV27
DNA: TGTGCCAGCAGTCCAGGACTACCTGAGCAGTTCTTC
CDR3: CASSPGLPEQFF

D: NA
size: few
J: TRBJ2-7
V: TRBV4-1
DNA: TGCGCCAGCAGCCAAGACACGAACTCCTACGAGCAGTACTTC
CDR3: CASSQDTNSYEQYF

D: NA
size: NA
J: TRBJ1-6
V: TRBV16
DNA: TGTGCCAGCAGCGCCTACAGGGATGATAATTCACCCCTCCACTTT
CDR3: CASSAYRDDNSPLHF

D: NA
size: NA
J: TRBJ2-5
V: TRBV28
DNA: TGTGCCAGCAGTTCCGGGACTCCACAAGAGACCCAGTACTTC
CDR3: CASSSGTPQETQYF

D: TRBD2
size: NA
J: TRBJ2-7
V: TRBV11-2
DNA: TGTGCCAGCAGCCCCTATTGGGCGGGGGGAGTCTACGATGAGCAGTACTTC
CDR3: CASSPYWAGGVYDEQYF

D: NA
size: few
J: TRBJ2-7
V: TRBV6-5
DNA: TGTGCCAGCAGTCCACCCATGCAAGGGATTCCCTACGAGCAGTACTTC
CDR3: CASSPPMQGIPYEQYF

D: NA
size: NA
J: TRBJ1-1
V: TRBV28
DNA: TGTGCCAGCAGTCCCGGCCTCATCCTAGGGAACACTGAAGCTTTCTTT
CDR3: CASSPGLILGNTEAFF

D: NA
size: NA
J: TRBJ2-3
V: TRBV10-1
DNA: TGCGCCAGCAGGCCGGGAACAACTACGGATACGCAGTATTTT
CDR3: CASRPGTTTDTQYF

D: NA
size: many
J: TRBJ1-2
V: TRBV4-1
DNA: TGCGCCAGCAGCCATGCTCAGGGGAACTATGGCTACACCTTC
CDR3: CASSHAQGNYGYTF

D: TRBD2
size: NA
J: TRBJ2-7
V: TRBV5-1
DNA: TGCGCCAGCAGCTTGATTCCGGCCGGGACTAGCGGCTCCTACGAGCAGTACTTC
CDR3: CASSLIPAGTSGSYEQYF

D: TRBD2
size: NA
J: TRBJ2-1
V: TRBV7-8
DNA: TGTGCCAGCAGCTTTTCAGCTAGCGGCTACAATGAGCGGTTCTTC
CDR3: CASSFSASGYNERFF

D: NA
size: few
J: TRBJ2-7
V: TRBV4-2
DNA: TGTGCCAGCAGCCAAGACAGGGACAACGAGCAGTACTTC
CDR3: CASSQDRDNEQYF

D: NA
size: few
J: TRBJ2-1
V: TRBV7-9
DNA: TGTGCCAGCAGACCTGACCAGACAGCGTACAATGAGCAGTTCTTC
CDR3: CASRPDQTAYNEQFF

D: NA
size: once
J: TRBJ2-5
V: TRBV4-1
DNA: TGCGCCAGCAGCCGATCATGGGCGGGAGAGACCCAGTACTTC
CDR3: CASSRSWAGETQYF

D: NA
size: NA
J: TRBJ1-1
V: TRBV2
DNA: TGTGCCAGCAGTGTCGGCGAAACAGTCCTGAACACTGAAGCTTTCTTT
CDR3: CASSVGETVLNTEAFF